This T cell receptor (beta chain) was captured in a study of graft-versus-host responses after intestinal transplantation. Turning to the study itself: Each patient got anti-thymocyte globulin induction, then tacrolimus and steroids for about 3 years. General observations from the study: GvH clonotypes were identified within recipient marrow, with a subset emerging first in ileum or blood.

The CDR3 loop spans 14 amino acids. Germline CDR1 SGHRS, CDR2 YFSETQ. V lost 3 bases to trimming and J lost 1 base, with 11 bases between them. Regarding this clone: Antigen: not known.

Sequencing was performed with immunoSEQ multiplex PCR; in TCRdb, only in-frame clones are kept and a portion is missing. This sample has more than 60,000 clones, with less than 95% found just once. The chain employs TRBV5-1 and TRBJ2-7, with no clear D. Sequenced material: unstimulated CD8+ T cells sorted from spleen or lymph node cells, taken before intestinal transplant. This clonotype originated in a human donor who received an intestinal transplant. The CDR3 DNA follows: TGCGCCAGCAGCTCCTCCGGCGGTTCCTACGAGCAGTACTTC. It codes for CASSSSGGSYEQYF.